The clone carrying this T cell receptor beta chain was found a few times. One end of the junction fails to match germline, which may point to a read error. This sample was taken from a study of beta chain features in type 1 diabetes. Reverse transcription of all isolated RNA meant that expressed TCRB transcripts were sequenced. TCRdb keeps only in-frame clones here, not all; method: immunoSEQ multiplex PCR. Of about 360,000 clones listed, 10% to 15% were seen once; the top ten hold 0.015% to 0.02%. The CDR3 has 13 amino acids. Germline V gene data show CDR1 as MNHNS and CDR2 as SASEGT. Sample: naive CD4+ T cells from blood. The source of this sequence is a man between 18 and 35 years old in good health. This chain uses TRBV6-1 with TRBJ2-7; tentatively, D is TRBD2 (6 bases). As DNA, the CDR3 is TGTGCCACCAGTGAAGGGGAGGCCTACGAGCAGTACTTC. As protein: CATSEGEAYEQYF.